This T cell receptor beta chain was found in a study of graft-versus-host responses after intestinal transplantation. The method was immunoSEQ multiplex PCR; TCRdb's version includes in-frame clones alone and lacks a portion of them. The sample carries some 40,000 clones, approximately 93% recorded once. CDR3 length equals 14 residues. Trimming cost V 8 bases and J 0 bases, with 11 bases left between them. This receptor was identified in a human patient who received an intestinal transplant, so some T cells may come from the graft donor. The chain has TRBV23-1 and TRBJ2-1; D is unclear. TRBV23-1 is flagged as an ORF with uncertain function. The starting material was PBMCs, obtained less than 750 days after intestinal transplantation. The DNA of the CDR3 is TGCGCCAGCCCCCTGGCAGTCTCCTACAATGAGCAGTTCTTC. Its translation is CASPLAVSYNEQFF.